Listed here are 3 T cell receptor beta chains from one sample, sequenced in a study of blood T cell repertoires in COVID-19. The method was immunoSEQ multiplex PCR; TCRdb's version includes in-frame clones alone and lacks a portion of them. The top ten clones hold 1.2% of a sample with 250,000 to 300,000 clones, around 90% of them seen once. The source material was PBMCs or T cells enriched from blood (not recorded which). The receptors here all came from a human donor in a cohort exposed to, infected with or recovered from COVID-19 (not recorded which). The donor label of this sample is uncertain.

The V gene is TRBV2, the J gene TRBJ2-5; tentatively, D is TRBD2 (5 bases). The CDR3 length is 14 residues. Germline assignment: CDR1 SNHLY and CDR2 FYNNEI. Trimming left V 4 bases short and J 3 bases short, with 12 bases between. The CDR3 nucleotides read TGTGCCAGCAGTGCCCGGGGTTCGAAAGAGACCCAGTACTTC. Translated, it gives CASSARGSKETQYF.

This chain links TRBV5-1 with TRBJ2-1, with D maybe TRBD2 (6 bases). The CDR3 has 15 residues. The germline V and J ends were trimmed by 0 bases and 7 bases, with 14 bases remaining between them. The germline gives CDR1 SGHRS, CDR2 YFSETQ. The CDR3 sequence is CASSLAGGFGNEQFF. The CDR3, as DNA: TGCGCCAGCAGCTTGGCCGGGGGTTTCGGAAATGAGCAGTTCTTC.

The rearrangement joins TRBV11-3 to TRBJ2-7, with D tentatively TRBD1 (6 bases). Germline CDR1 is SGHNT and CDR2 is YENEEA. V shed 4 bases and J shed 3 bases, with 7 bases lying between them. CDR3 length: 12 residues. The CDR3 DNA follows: TGTGCCAGCAGCTCACAGGGCTACGAGCAGTACTTC. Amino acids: CASSSQGYEQYF.